Listed below are T cell receptor beta chains from one sample, sequenced in a study of blood T cell repertoires in COVID-19. Using immunoSEQ multiplex PCR, the repertoire was profiled, and TCRdb retains in-frame clones only, with some absent. The table has 150,000 to 200,000 clones, approximately 80% seen once. Sample: peripheral blood. These receptors came from a human donor in a cohort sampled during active COVID-19. Both conserved end residues are part of each CDR3. The order of the fields is V gene, J gene, clone size, CDR3 protein. Not every row has a clone size; where given, it reads once, few, many or a size class.

>TRBV3-1/TRBV3-2|TRBJ2-3|-
CASSQDSGGTQYF
>TRBV28|TRBJ1-1|-
CASTLLGRGRTEAFF
>TRBV7-3|TRBJ2-1|few
CASSSTSGRGREQFF
>TRBV18|TRBJ1-2|-
CASSTGTGGTYGYTF
>TRBV6-5|TRBJ2-3|-
CASSPLAGERDTQYF
>TRBV7-2|TRBJ2-1|-
CASSPTSGRVAEQFF
>TRBV23-1|TRBJ2-1|once
CARSRSSYNEQFF
>TRBV5-4|TRBJ1-6|-
CASSPRRGDHSPLHF
>TRBV6-6|TRBJ1-2|-
CASSRPGQGMNGYTF
>TRBV18|TRBJ1-1|-
CASSPGTGYTEAFF
>TRBV10-3|TRBJ2-7|few
CAAQRDRQSYEQYF
>TRBV6-5|TRBJ2-3|-
CASSGQANTDTQYF
>TRBV21-1|TRBJ1-5|-
CASSKEGGARGNQPQHF
>TRBV7-8|TRBJ1-2|-
CASSLVGGEDSRGYTF
>TRBV7-2|TRBJ2-7|-
CASSLAQAGEGFYEQYF
>TRBV7-2|TRBJ1-2|-
CASSPDRGNYGYTF
>TRBV6-4|TRBJ1-4|once
CASSDPGLHEKLFF
>TRBV6-1|TRBJ1-2|-
CASSEAWGRDSYGYTF
>TRBV6-5|TRBJ1-1|-
CASTGLENTEAFF
>TRBV24-1|TRBJ2-6|-
CATSTGGSGANVLTF
>TRBV6-2/TRBV6-3|TRBJ2-1|few
CASSPWTGNNEQFF
>TRBV5-1|TRBJ2-7|-
CASSLGTAVYEQYF
>TRBV5-1|TRBJ1-3|-
CASRGGSSGNTIYF
>TRBV7-9|TRBJ2-1|-
CASSLMTSGRPSYNEQFF
>TRBV25-1|TRBJ2-7|-
CASSDPGTIEQYF
>TRBV19|TRBJ2-2|few
CAVGRGTDTGELFF
>TRBV5-5|TRBJ1-3|-
CASSLARTVSGNTIYF
>TRBV9|TRBJ2-1|-
CASSLRHRGGADEQFF
>TRBV24-1|TRBJ2-3|-
CATSDSNRDTQYF
>TRBV27|TRBJ2-7|once
CASLPGGTGGFNEQYF
>TRBV19|TRBJ2-7|-
CASSNPREGAEQYF
>TRBV7-2|TRBJ2-7|-
CASSLSPYSPYEQYF
>TRBV6-5|TRBJ1-5|-
CASRPQGRDQPQHF
>TRBV5-1|TRBJ1-3|-
CASSSNGLLSGNTIYF
>TRBV4-3|TRBJ1-3|-
CASSQESQGGSGNTIYF
>TRBV19|TRBJ2-5|-
CASSTRTGNRETQYF
>TRBV10-3|TRBJ2-5|-
CAISASSEETQYF